This T cell receptor beta chain was captured in a study of blood T cells in healthy people across ages. PCR was performed a second time for about 7 to 11 cycles using a sample-barcoded 5' primer and a J-beta primer mix. TCRdb fed the 5' RACE reads into MiXCR, producing one record per CDR3 protein. In the table there are about 620,000 distinct CDR3 sequences, roughly half of which are singletons. Many counts were recorded for this clonotype. The antigen remains undetermined. The study recruited healthy Caucasian donors from Russia who were aged about 6 to 95. Germline CDR1 SQVTM, CDR2 ANQGSEA. J gave up 3 bases and V 4 bases, and 5 bases lay outside the gene matches. The CDR3 extends over 14 amino acids. Study observations and caveats: Changes seen in expanded clonotypes were possibly confounded by donor CMV status left unknown.

The TCR sequence derives from a woman over 75 in good health. The chain recombines TRBV29-1 with TRBJ2-5; TRBD2 matches 10 bases. The sample consisted of blood. CDR3 in DNA: TGCAGCGTTGTTCTAGCGGGAGTCGAAGAGACCCAGTACTTC. Protein: CSVVLAGVEETQYF. Drawing the rest from reference TRBV29-1 and TRBJ2-5, the complete variable domain is SAVISQKPSRDICQRGTSLTIQCQVDSQVTMMFWYRQQPGQSLTLIATANQGSEATYESGFVIDKFPISRPNLTFSTLTVSNMSPEDSSIYLCSVVLAGVEETQYFGPGTRLLVL.